The T cell receptor (beta chain) under discussion was sequenced for a study of tumor-infiltrating lymphocytes in oesophageal squamous cell carcinoma. TCRdb used MiXCR to reprocess the PCR reads, holding one entry per CDR3 protein. The data show just under 20,000 distinct CDR3 sequences, around 39% seen once. This CDR3 region has 11 residues. Germline CDR1 is SEHNR and CDR2 is FQNEAQ (reference sequence). The sequence was obtained from a male donor with esophageal squamous cell carcinoma. The material sequenced was esophageal tumor tissue. The chain combines TRBV7-9 with TRBJ2-4; D gene unclear. The DNA end is a closer match to TRBJ2-7, so the J assignment may be wrong. The CDR3 sequence is CASSLEDEQYF. For the CDR3, the DNA is TGTGCCAGCAGCTTAGAGGACGAGCAGTACTTC.